The following is a T cell receptor (beta chain) sequence with its context. The record originates from a study of blood T cell repertoires in COVID-19. For the study at large: Acute-phase and convalescent COVID-19 samples originated in the United States, Italy and Spain.

CDR1 is SGHRS and CDR2 is YFSETQ in the germline V gene. The CDR3 length is 14 residues. V lost 4 bases, J lost 4 bases, and 7 bases stayed unmatched. Original methodology: Reference gene primer amplification gave nucleated cell count estimates. Assay used: immunoSEQ multiplex PCR; TCRdb lists only in-frame clones, some missing. D and trimming were read from the DNA, whereas the V and J calls and clone size are those reported in that table. The table lists approximately 240,000 clones, just over 90% of them singletons. Sample: PBMCs or T cells enriched from blood (not recorded which). The sequence came from a woman aged 18-35 years who had recovered from COVID-19. The chain couples TRBV5-1 to TRBJ1-1; 7 positions match TRBD1. CDR3 in amino acids: CASSQNRGLTEAFF. CDR3 DNA sequence: TGCGCCAGCAGCCAAAACAGGGGACTCACTGAAGCTTTCTTT.